What follows is one T cell receptor beta chain and its context. Its antigen is still unknown. The V segment lost 7 bases and the J segment 8 bases; nucleotides outside the gene matches: 12. There are 16 residues in the CDR3. Germline V gives CDR1 SEHNR, CDR2 FQNEAQ (reference sequence). This entry comes from a study of CD8 T cells in ankylosing spondylitis. Quantitative molecular-barcoded 5'-RACE generated the TCR beta libraries. In TCRdb, the 5' RACE reads were re-called with MiXCR into one record per CDR3 protein. The table lists 350,000 to 550,000 distinct CDR3 sequences, roughly a quarter of them singletons. Regarding the study as a whole: Ankylosing spondylitis blood appeared to carry a characteristic TCR beta motif of under ten highly homologous variants. Disease-linked clones displayed a CD8+ phenotype and appeared relatively rarely in peripheral blood.

The sequenced sample was blood, either unsorted or a sorted T cell fraction (not recorded which). The clonotype comes from a male donor with ankylosing spondylitis. The chain recombines TRBV7-9 with TRBJ2-1, with TRBD2 matching 12 bases. The chain's CDR3 is CASKMILAGGGDEQFF. CDR3 DNA: TGTGCCAGCAAAATGATACTAGCGGGAGGCGGGGATGAGCAGTTCTTC.